Listed below are T cell receptor beta chains from one sample, sequenced in a study of preoperative IRX-2 immunotherapy in early breast cancer. Measured with immunoSEQ multiplex PCR; TCRdb has only the in-frame clones, and not every one. Among fewer than 8,000 clones listed, 70% to 90% were seen once. The material sequenced was tumor tissue, taken after IRX-2 immunotherapy. Receptors originate from a human donor with breast cancer. CDR3s include the opening cysteine and the closing phenylalanine or tryptophan. D genes are given only for firm matches. Some rows have no size entry. The others give once, few or many, or a class for an expanded clone.

cdr3_nt,cdr3_aa,j_call,clone_size,v_call,d_call
TGTGCCAGTAGTTCGCGGCGGCAGGGTTCCAATGGCTACACCTTC,CASSSRRQGSNGYTF,TRBJ1-2,NA,TRBV19,NA
TGTGCCAGCTCTCAAAGTCAGCAAGTAAAAAACATTCAGTACTTC,CASSQSQQVKNIQYF,TRBJ2-4,once,TRBV18,NA
TGTGCCAGCAGTTACAATCCGAACACTGAAGCTTTCTTT,CASSYNPNTEAFF,TRBJ1-1,NA,TRBV6-8,NA
TGTGCCAGCAGTTACAGACAGGGAGGCGGATTAAGCTCCTATAATTCACCCCTCCACTTT,CASSYRQGGGLSSYNSPLHF,TRBJ1-6,NA,TRBV6-8,TRBD1
TGTGCCAGCAGCCGAGGGGTTATCGGGACATCCTACGAGCAGTACTTC,CASSRGVIGTSYEQYF,TRBJ2-7,NA,TRBV11-3,NA
TGCAGCGGAACCCAGGGGGTCTTCACTGAAGCTTTCTTT,CSGTQGVFTEAFF,TRBJ1-1,NA,TRBV29-1,TRBD1
NA,CASSFAQGAEAFF,TRBJ1-1,NA,TRBV22-1,NA
TGTGCCAGCAGCCTGTGGGGGGAATACTCTGGAAACACCATATATTTT,CASSLWGEYSGNTIYF,TRBJ1-3,NA,TRBV6-8,NA
TGTGCCAGCAGAGAAACAGGGGGCAAAGGCTATGGCTACACCTTC,CASRETGGKGYGYTF,TRBJ1-2,NA,TRBV6-8,TRBD1
TGTGCCAGTAGTATAGAGCGGCTAGCTCCTGAGCAGTTCTTC,CASSIERLAPEQFF,TRBJ2-1,NA,TRBV19,NA
TGCGCCAGCACCCCACAGTATGGGCACACTGAAGCTTTCTTT,CASTPQYGHTEAFF,TRBJ1-1,NA,TRBV5-1,NA
TGTGCCTGGGGGCCAGCTCGGGACTTCTCGGATCAGCCCCAGCATTTT,CAWGPARDFSDQPQHF,TRBJ1-5,NA,TRBV30,NA
TGTGCCAGCAGCCGGATGGGGAAGTTGGACTCTGGAAACACCATATATTTT,CASSRMGKLDSGNTIYF,TRBJ1-3,NA,TRBV11-3,NA
TGTGCCAGTAGTAAAACACAGGGGGCTGGGGCCAACGTCCTGACTTTC,CASSKTQGAGANVLTF,TRBJ2-6,few,TRBV19,TRBD1
TGTGCCAGCAGCTTAGGGCAGGGTTTTGGGAACACTGAAGCTTTCTTT,CASSLGQGFGNTEAFF,TRBJ1-1,few,TRBV11-3,NA
TGTGCCAGCAGTGGACAGGGGAGCTCCTATAATTCACCCCTCCACTTT,CASSGQGSSYNSPLHF,TRBJ1-6,once,TRBV6-8,TRBD1
TGTGCGAGTCGGGGTTCTTCGCATAATTCACCTCTCCACTTT,CASRGSSHNSPLHF,TRBJ1-6,once,TRBV19,NA
TGTGCCACCAGCAGACCACCGGGTCCCGGGACAGGGGGAGATGAAAAACTGTTTTTT,CATSRPPGPGTGGDEKLFF,TRBJ1-4,NA,TRBV15,TRBD1
TGTGCCAGCACCCCGACTGGGAATACGCAGTATTTT,CASTPTGNTQYF,TRBJ2-3,NA,TRBV2,NA
TGCGCCAGCAGCTTGACCTTGAGCAGGAATTCACCCCTCCACTTT,CASSLTLSRNSPLHF,TRBJ1-6,NA,TRBV5-1,NA
TGTGCCATCAGTGAGAGAGGTAGCTCCTACAATGAGCAGTTCTTC,CAISERGSSYNEQFF,TRBJ2-1,few,TRBV10-3,NA
TGCAGCGTTGACGAGCGGGGTTCGGGGAACGAGCAGTACTTC,CSVDERGSGNEQYF,TRBJ2-7,NA,TRBV29-1,TRBD2
TGTGCCAGCAGCCTAAGAGGGCCAGGCGGAAACACCGGGGAGCTGTTTTTT,CASSLRGPGGNTGELFF,TRBJ2-2,once,TRBV11-3,NA
TGTGCCAGCAGCATACAGGGAGGTGGTACTGAAGCTTTCTTT,CASSIQGGGTEAFF,TRBJ1-1,NA,TRBV6-8,NA
TGTGCCAGCAGCTCGGGACAGGGGATGGGAGGGAGTGAAAAACTGTTTTTT,CASSSGQGMGGSEKLFF,TRBJ1-4,NA,TRBV11-3,TRBD1
TGTGCCAGCAGTGTAACAGGGTCGTCCTACGAGCAGTACTTC,CASSVTGSSYEQYF,TRBJ2-7,NA,TRBV28,NA
TGCGCCAGCAGCCAAGAACTAGCGGGGGTCTACAATGAGCAGTTCTTC,CASSQELAGVYNEQFF,TRBJ2-1,NA,TRBV1,NA
TGTGCCAGCAGCGGGACTAGCGGGGCGGGAGATACGCAGTATTTT,CASSGTSGAGDTQYF,TRBJ2-3,NA,TRBV6-8,TRBD2
TGTGCCAGCGTTGGGACAGAGAACACTGAAGCTTTCTTT,CASVGTENTEAFF,TRBJ1-1,NA,TRBV25-1,TRBD1
TGCGCCAGCAGTCAATTGGTAGGGTACGATAATTCACCCCTCCACTTT,CASSQLVGYDNSPLHF,TRBJ1-6,NA,TRBV23-1,NA
TGTGCCAGCAGCTTAGGAGGGGGAGGACGGGTCTCCTACGAGCAGTACTTC,CASSLGGGGRVSYEQYF,TRBJ2-7,NA,TRBV7-7,NA
TGTGCCAGCAGCGCCCCCACAGGGGAAACTAATGAAAAACTGTTTTTT,CASSAPTGETNEKLFF,TRBJ1-4,once,TRBV7-1,TRBD1
TGTGCCAGCAGTAAATCGGACAGGGCAGGCAATCAGCCCCAGCATTTT,CASSKSDRAGNQPQHF,TRBJ1-5,NA,TRBV6-8,TRBD1
TGTGCCTTTTTACAAAGTAACACAGATACGCAGTATTTT,CAFLQSNTDTQYF,TRBJ2-3,NA,TRBV30,NA
TGTGCCAGCAGTGAGGGAGGGAACCAAGAGACCCAGTACTTC,CASSEGGNQETQYF,TRBJ2-5,NA,TRBV6-8,TRBD2
TGTGCCAGCAGTTACTCATCCCGAGAGACCCAGTACTTC,CASSYSSRETQYF,TRBJ2-5,medium-sized,TRBV6-8,NA
TGTGCCAGTAGTATTCGGCAGGGGTCTGAAAAACTGTTTTTT,CASSIRQGSEKLFF,TRBJ1-4,NA,TRBV19,NA
TGCAGCGTTGAAGAGGGGAATGTTGGCACTGAAGCTTTCTTT,CSVEEGNVGTEAFF,TRBJ1-1,NA,TRBV29-1,NA
TGTGCCTGGAGTGTAACTGGGTTCGGCTACACCTTC,CAWSVTGFGYTF,TRBJ1-2,NA,TRBV30,NA
TGTGCCAGTAGTATAAGCCGGGGGGGCAATCAGCCCCAGCATTTT,CASSISRGGNQPQHF,TRBJ1-5,NA,TRBV19,NA